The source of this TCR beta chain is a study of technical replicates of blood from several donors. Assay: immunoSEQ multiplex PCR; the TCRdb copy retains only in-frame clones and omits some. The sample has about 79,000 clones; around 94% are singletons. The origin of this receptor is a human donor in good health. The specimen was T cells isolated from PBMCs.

DNA of the CDR3: TGTGCCAGCAGTCCGGGGGGTGGGACCGGGGAGCTGTTTTTT. Protein: CASSPGGGTGELFF. The V gene is TRBV27, the J gene TRBJ2-2, with 7 bases matching TRBD2. Per germline, CDR1 MNHEY and CDR2 SMNVEV (reference sequence). The J segment lost 5 bases and the V segment lost 5 bases, leaving 5 bases of the junction unmatched. This CDR3 has 14 amino acids.